This T cell receptor (beta chain) was documented in a study of blood T cells in healthy people across ages. Points from the study as a whole: A greater number of naive CD4+ cells and higher diversity distinguished long-lived donors from aged donors.

The authors ran a second PCR of roughly 7 to 11 cycles using a sample-barcoded 5' primer and a J-beta primer mix. One entry per CDR3 protein, called by TCRdb with MiXCR from the 5' RACE reads. This sample has about 700,000 distinct CDR3 sequences, with about 30% found just once. The CDR3 consists of 14 residues. After removal of 5 bases from V and 5 bases from J, the junction contained 6 bases not matched to a gene. Germline V gene data show CDR1 as SGHNT and CDR2 as YYREEE (reference sequence). About this clonotype: Its antigen is unknown.

The receptor's source is an elderly woman in good health. The sequencing input was blood. The rearrangement joins TRBV5-4 to TRBJ2-3; TRBD2 agrees at 9 bases. The CDR3 DNA sequence: TGTGCCAGCAGGTCTAGACTAGCGGTAGATACGCAGTATTTT. It specifies CASRSRLAVDTQYF.